These T cell receptor beta chains were read from a single sample in a study of long-term antiretroviral therapy in people with HIV. Clones were read by immunoSEQ multiplex PCR, and TCRdb kept only the in-frame ones, dropping some. This table has under 20,000 clones, 77% appearing once. Sequenced material: unsorted PBMCs, taken less than 2.2 years before starting antiretroviral therapy. The receptors were gathered from a man aged 25 to 40 with HIV. Both conserved end residues are part of each CDR3. The D gene is left open where the match is weak. Expanded clones get a size class; other rows say once, few or many, or leave the size out.

J gene | D gene | clone size | V gene | CDR3 protein | CDR3 DNA
TRBJ1-4 | NA | once | TRBV25-1 | CASSESDTYEKLFF | TGTGCCAGCAGTGAATCCGACACCTATGAAAAACTGTTTTTT
TRBJ2-2 | TRBD2 | once | TRBV5-4 | CASSSIGRGAGQNTGELFF | TGTGCCAGCAGCTCGATCGGGAGGGGCGCGGGACAGAACACCGGGGAGCTGTTTTTT
TRBJ1-3 | TRBD1 | NA | TRBV10-2 | CASSEPDRVSGNTIYF | TGCGCCAGCAGTGAGCCCGACAGGGTCTCTGGAAACACCATATATTTT
TRBJ2-2 | NA | few | TRBV14 | CASSQEYGELFF | TGTGCCAGCAGCCAAGAGTACGGGGAGCTGTTTTTT
TRBJ1-1 | NA | NA | TRBV27 | CASSFHGDLTEAFF | TGTGCCAGCAGTTTCCATGGAGACCTTACTGAAGCTTTCTTT
TRBJ2-1 | TRBD2 | NA | TRBV6-1 | CASSKLAGEDEQFF | TGTGCCAGCTCAAAACTAGCGGGGGAGGATGAGCAGTTCTTC
TRBJ2-7 | TRBD1 | NA | TRBV19 | CASRRQGDYEQYF | TGTGCCAGTAGACGACAGGGGGACTACGAGCAGTACTTC
TRBJ2-7 | NA | NA | TRBV19 | CASSMSINTYEQYF | TGTGCCAGTAGTATGAGTATAAATACCTACGAGCAGTACTTC
TRBJ2-5 | TRBD1 | NA | TRBV5-1 | CASSLEAGGAVTQYF | TGCGCCAGCAGCTTGGAGGCAGGGGGCGCGGTGACCCAGTACTTC
TRBJ2-7 | NA | NA | TRBV11-2 | CASSLDLGGSYEQYF | TGTGCCAGCAGCTTAGATTTGGGGGGATCCTACGAGCAGTACTTC
TRBJ2-1 | TRBD2 | NA | TRBV13 | CASKTRAGLAGGEQFF | TGTGCCAGCAAAACCCGGGCAGGACTAGCGGGGGGTGAGCAGTTCTTC
TRBJ1-1 | TRBD1 | NA | TRBV9 | CASSAQQGPTEAFF | TGTGCCAGCAGCGCCCAACAGGGGCCCACTGAAGCTTTCTTT
TRBJ2-7 | TRBD2 | NA | TRBV10-1 | CASSESRLAGYEQYF | TGCGCCAGCAGTGAGTCGCGGCTAGCGGGCTACGAGCAGTACTTC
TRBJ2-1 | NA | NA | TRBV27 | CASSSRFNEQFF | TGTGCCAGCAGTTCTAGGTTCAATGAGCAGTTCTTC
TRBJ2-5 | TRBD2 | NA | TRBV11-2 | CASSLERGAQETQYF | TGTGCCAGCAGCTTAGAGCGGGGGGCCCAGGAGACCCAGTACTTC
TRBJ2-3 | NA | NA | TRBV7-9 | CASSSGEGGPDTQYF | TGTGCCAGCAGCTCAGGGGAGGGGGGCCCAGATACGCAGTATTTT
TRBJ1-2 | NA | NA | TRBV6-4 | CASSEGGLGGYTF | TGTGCCAGCAGTGAGGGGGGCTTAGGAGGCTACACCTTC
TRBJ2-3 | NA | NA | TRBV18 | CASSPPVTVSDTDTQYF | TGTGCCAGCTCACCACCCGTGACCGTGAGTGACACAGATACGCAGTATTTT
TRBJ2-3 | TRBD1 | NA | TRBV28 | CASSFRGRADTQYF | TGTGCCAGCAGTTTCAGGGGGCGGGCAGATACGCAGTATTTT
TRBJ1-1 | NA | NA | TRBV19 | CASSYPRSNTEAFF | TGTGCCAGTAGTTATCCTCGGTCGAACACTGAAGCTTTCTTT
TRBJ2-1 | NA | NA | TRBV30 | CAWSSGLEQFF | TGTGCCTGGAGTTCCGGACTCGAGCAGTTCTTC
TRBJ2-7 | NA | NA | TRBV30 | CALGGSSYEQYF | TGTGCCCTGGGGGGATCCTCCTACGAGCAGTACTTC
TRBJ2-2 | NA | NA | TRBV29-1 | CSVGENTGELFF | TGCAGCGTTGGAGAGAACACCGGGGAGCTGTTTTTT
TRBJ1-4 | TRBD1 | NA | TRBV7-9 | CASSWGQGGEKLFF | TGTGCCAGCAGCTGGGGACAGGGGGGCGAAAAACTGTTTTTT
TRBJ1-1 | NA | NA | TRBV6-6 | CASLGDGMNTEAFF | TGTGCCAGCCTTGGGGACGGAATGAACACTGAAGCTTTCTTT
TRBJ1-5 | NA | NA | TRBV28 | CASSLVGGAGRNQPQHF | TGTGCCAGCAGTTTAGTCGGAGGGGCAGGGCGGAATCAGCCCCAGCATTTT
TRBJ2-7 | NA | NA | TRBV7-9 | CASRAPSSAYEQYF | TGTGCCAGCCGGGCCCCCAGTAGTGCGTACGAGCAGTACTTC
TRBJ2-7 | NA | NA | TRBV6-1 | CASSDGAHYSYEQYF | TGTGCCAGCAGTGACGGGGCCCATTACTCCTACGAGCAGTACTTC
TRBJ2-7 | TRBD1 | NA | TRBV5-4 | CASSLFPGQGADEQYF | TGTGCCAGCAGCTTGTTCCCGGGACAGGGGGCTGACGAGCAGTACTTC
TRBJ2-2 | TRBD2 | NA | TRBV7-8 | CASSLALIAGGTGELFF | TGTGCCAGCAGCTTAGCTCTGATAGCGGGGGGCACCGGGGAGCTGTTTTTT
TRBJ2-7 | TRBD2 | NA | TRBV5-4 | CASSSGTSNHEQYF | TGTGCCAGCAGCTCCGGGACTAGTAACCACGAGCAGTACTTC
TRBJ2-7 | NA | NA | TRBV6-1 | CASSDPGTVTYEQYF | TGTGCCAGCAGTGACCCCGGGACGGTAACCTACGAGCAGTACTTC
TRBJ2-7 | NA | NA | TRBV11-2 | CASSLRTSSYEQYF | TGTGCCAGCAGCCTTCGGACGAGCTCCTACGAGCAGTACTTC
TRBJ2-2 | TRBD2 | NA | TRBV4-2 | CASSRTSGRDTGELFF | TGTGCCAGCAGCCGTACTAGCGGGAGAGACACCGGGGAGCTGTTTTTT
TRBJ2-7 | TRBD2 | NA | TRBV10-3 | CATQRDPAYEQYF | TGTGCCACACAGCGGGACCCTGCCTACGAGCAGTACTTC
TRBJ2-2 | NA | once | TRBV2 | CASTTLGGTGELFF | TGTGCCAGCACCACTCTAGGAGGCACCGGGGAGCTGTTTTTT
TRBJ2-1 | NA | NA | TRBV6-6 | CASRVRGEQFF | TGTGCCAGCAGGGTCCGGGGCGAGCAGTTCTTC
TRBJ2-7 | NA | NA | TRBV4-1 | CASSLSPSREAQYF | TGCGCCAGCAGCCTCTCACCTTCCAGGGAGGCGCAGTACTTC
TRBJ1-1 | NA | NA | TRBV7-9 | CASSFGREAFF | TGTGCCAGCAGCTTCGGCAGGGAAGCTTTCTTT
TRBJ2-3 | NA | NA | TRBV5-3 | CARSFLTYSGMGSTDTQYF | TGTGCCAGAAGCTTCTTGACGTATTCCGGGATGGGGAGCACAGATACGCAGTATTTT
TRBJ1-1 | TRBD1 | NA | TRBV29-1 | CSVKTGGDTEAFF | TGCAGCGTTAAAACAGGGGGGGACACTGAAGCTTTCTTT
TRBJ2-5 | NA | once | TRBV20-1 | CSLQVLETQYF | TGCAGCCTCCAGGTTCTGGAGACCCAGTACTTC
TRBJ2-7 | TRBD2 | few | TRBV13 | CASSFRLAGVSYEQYF | TGTGCCAGCAGCTTCAGACTAGCGGGGGTTTCCTACGAGCAGTACTTC
TRBJ2-1 | NA | NA | TRBV30 | CAWSKGESGNNEQFF | TGTGCCTGGAGTAAAGGGGAGTCGGGAAACAATGAGCAGTTCTTC
TRBJ2-1 | NA | NA | TRBV27 | CASSFAGTHNEQFF | TGTGCCAGCAGTTTCGCGGGGACCCACAATGAGCAGTTCTTC